The 21 T cell receptor beta chains listed next were all sequenced from one sample in a study of CD8 T cells in ankylosing spondylitis. Findings and caveats of the study: A TCR beta motif made of fewer than ten highly homologous variants seemed typical of ankylosing spondylitis blood.

No antigen has been identified for these receptors. TCRdb reprocessed the 5' RACE reads via MiXCR and lists one record per CDR3 protein. The table shows 650,000 to 800,000 distinct CDR3 sequences, with roughly 19% occurring only once. The sequenced sample was blood, either unsorted or a sorted T cell fraction (not recorded which). The receptors here all came from a male donor with ankylosing spondylitis.

This clonotype appeared a few times. CDR3 amino acids: CSAALDTQYF. The CDR3 coding sequence is TGCAGTGCTGCCTTAGATACGCAGTATTTT. The chain couples TRBV20-1 to TRBJ2-3; unclear D gene. Germline V gives CDR1 DFQATT, CDR2 SNEGSKA (reference sequence). The length of the CDR3 is 10 residues. The V gene lost 5 bases and the J gene lost 5 bases, with 5 bases spanning the gap.

This clonotype has just a few counts. The chain links TRBV5-6 to TRBJ1-6, with TRBD1 matching over 7 bases. J was trimmed by 8 bases and V by 4 bases; bases with no gene match: 6. Germline-derived CDR1 and CDR2 are SGHDT and YYEEEE. This CDR3 is built from 14 residues. Here the CDR3 reads CASSTTGRYSPLHF. CDR3 DNA sequence: TGTGCCAGCAGCACGACAGGGAGGTATTCACCCCTCCACTTT.

The sample holds a few counts of this clonotype. The CDR3 sequence is CSAREETGETQYF. CDR3 coding DNA: TGCAGTGCTAGAGAAGAGACAGGAGAGACCCAGTACTTC. The rearrangement links TRBV20-1 to TRBJ2-5; D may be TRBD1 (6 bases). V gave up 0 bases and J gave up 4 bases, with 9 bases separating them. The CDR3 has 13 amino acids. Germline V gene lookup returns CDR1 DFQATT and CDR2 SNEGSKA (reference sequence).

The V and J genes are TRBV29-1 and TRBJ1-1; D uncertain. The CDR3 covers 13 residues. Deletions cut 3 bases from V and 5 bases from J, with 13 bases between. In germline, CDR1 is SQVTM, CDR2 ANQGSEA. CDR3 protein: CSVDRGVETEAFF. DNA for the CDR3: TGCAGCGTTGATAGAGGAGTTGAAACTGAAGCTTTCTTT.

The chain employs TRBV30 and TRBJ1-2; the D gene is possibly TRBD1 (6 bases). Germline-derived CDR1 and CDR2 are GTSNPN and SVGIG (reference sequence). CDR3 size: 15 residues. The V gene lost 2 bases and the J gene lost 6 bases, with 19 bases spanning the gap. The CDR3 DNA sequence: TGTGCCTGGAGTTACTGGACAGCCGCACCACATGGCTACACCTTC. Residues: CAWSYWTAAPHGYTF.

A single count supports this clonotype. The rearrangement uses TRBV11-2 and TRBJ2-7; 7 nucleotides agree with TRBD2. Per germline, CDR1 SGHAT and CDR2 FQNNGV. The CDR3 is 14 amino acids. V dropped 9 bases and J dropped 1; count of bases not matched to a gene: 9. CDR3 in DNA: TGTGCCAGAGCCCGGGACTACCGTTCCTACGAGCAGTACTTC. Residues: CARARDYRSYEQYF.

This clonotype has just a few counts. The DNA for the CDR3 is TGCAGTGCTGCCTCCAGAGGGAGGGCCGGTTCCTACGAGCAGTACTTC. Protein sequence: CSAASRGRAGSYEQYF. The J gene is TRBJ2-7, the V gene TRBV20-1; 7 bases are shared with TRBD2. V gave up 5 bases and J gave up 1 base; unmatched junction bases: 14. Germline CDR1 and CDR2: DFQATT and SNEGSKA (reference sequence). CDR3 length: 16 residues.

The genes are TRBV6-2 or TRBV6-3 and TRBJ2-7; D gene unclear. V was cut by 2 bases and J by 3 bases, with 8 bases left in between. This CDR3 region has 13 residues. Germline CDR1 reads MNHEY; CDR2 reads SVGEGT. Here the CDR3 DNA reads TGTGCCAGCAGTTACGCCAGAGACTACGAGCAGTACTTC. Its protein product is CASSYARDYEQYF.

This clonotype was observed a few times. The V and J genes are TRBV12-3 or TRBV12-4 and TRBJ1-2; D remains ambiguous. The length of the CDR3 is 11 residues. Trimming cost V 6 bases and J 7 bases, with 9 bases left between them. In DNA form, the CDR3 reads TGTGCCAGCAGGCTCGCGGGTGGCTACACCTTC. Protein sequence: CASRLAGGYTF.

The CDR3 DNA sequence: TGTGCCAGCACTAGCGGGATAAACTCCTACGAGCAGTACTTC. This encodes CASTSGINSYEQYF. This chain uses TRBV12-3 or TRBV12-4 with TRBJ2-7; 9 positions match TRBD2. The CDR3 totals 14 residues. V gave up 7 bases and J gave up 0 bases; unmatched junction bases: 4.

V usage is TRBV5-1 and J usage is TRBJ1-4; D call uncertain. V gave up 1 base and J gave up 7 bases, with 11 bases separating them. Germline CDR1 reads SGHRS; CDR2 reads YFSETQ. This CDR3 spans 14 amino acids. CDR3 DNA sequence: TGCGCCAGCAGCTTGCGGGGATTCGGTGAAAAACTGTTTTTT. It translates to CASSLRGFGEKLFF.

The rearrangement joins TRBV9 to TRBJ1-1; 7 nucleotides align to TRBD1. The germline gives CDR1 SGDLS, CDR2 YYNGEE. The V and J ends lost 0 bases and 5 bases, in that order; junction bases with no gene match: 7. The length of the CDR3 is 15 residues. The DNA of the CDR3 is TGTGCCAGCAGCGTAGACCAATCAGGGGGAACTGAAGCTTTCTTT. This encodes CASSVDQSGGTEAFF.

The rearrangement links TRBV4-1 to TRBJ2-2; D not certain. The CDR3 loop spans 15 amino acids. The ends were cut back, 1 base at V and 7 bases at J, with 13 bases in the middle. Germline V CDR1 and CDR2: MGHRA, YSYEKL. DNA of the CDR3: TGCGCCAGCAGCCAAGCGGCACTCCAGGACGGGGAGCTGTTTTTT. Protein product: CASSQAALQDGELFF.

The chain combines TRBV3-1 with TRBJ1-1; weak D call: TRBD1 (5 bases). The CDR3 is 13 residues long. Trimming took 3 bases from V and 6 from J, leaving 11 bases between them. The germline gives CDR1 LGHDT, CDR2 YNNKEL (reference sequence). The CDR3 reads CASSQGPLPEAFF. CDR3 DNA: TGTGCCAGCAGCCAGGGGCCACTCCCTGAAGCTTTCTTT.

V usage is TRBV11-2 and J usage is TRBJ2-7; the D gene is possibly TRBD1 (6 bases). The V end was cut by 5 bases, the J end by 2 bases, with 13 bases between. The germline V gene has CDR1 SGHAT and CDR2 FQNNGV. The CDR3 loop spans 14 amino acids. DNA for the CDR3: TGTGCCAGCAGCGACGTTCGACAGGCCTACGAGCAGTACTTC. Translating gives CASSDVRQAYEQYF.

Ten or more counts support this clonotype. The chain joins TRBV15 to TRBJ2-2, with D perhaps matching TRBD2 (6 bases). The length of the CDR3 is 17 residues. In germline, CDR1 is LNHNV, CDR2 YYDKDF (reference sequence). The V end lost 5 bases, the J end lost 7 bases, and 23 bases lay between the germline ends. DNA for the CDR3: TGTGCCACCAGCCGAGCGGGTCGTCTACTGAACGGCGGGGAGCTGTTTTTT. Translated, it gives CATSRAGRLLNGGELFF.

This clonotype was found a few times. This chain joins TRBV4-2 and TRBJ2-7; TRBD2 matches at 9 bases. J was trimmed by 5 bases and V by 3 bases; bases with no gene match: 2. The CDR3 totals 13 residues. Per the germline V gene, CDR1 is LGHNA and CDR2 is YNFKEQ. In DNA form, the CDR3 reads TGTGCCAGCAGCCACGGCGGGAGGGACGAGCAGTACTTC. Encoded protein: CASSHGGRDEQYF.

The chain employs TRBV20-1 and TRBJ2-3; TRBD2 aligns across 7 bases. The ends lost 6 bases at V and 1 base at J; junction bases unmatched: 7. This CDR3 region has 14 residues. Germline assignment: CDR1 DFQATT and CDR2 SNEGSKA (reference sequence). This chain's CDR3 is CSATRGDGTDTQYF. The CDR3 DNA sequence: TGCAGTGCAACTCGGGGGGATGGCACAGATACGCAGTATTTT.

This clonotype showed up many times. The rearrangement uses TRBV7-3 and TRBJ2-3; D gene unclear. V was pared by 6 bases and J by 2 bases, with 9 bases between. This CDR3 spans 13 amino acids. Germline CDR1 reads SGHTA; CDR2 reads FQGTGA. The CDR3 sequence is CASSLGLTDTQYF. DNA of the CDR3: TGTGCCAGCAGTTTGGGCCTCACAGATACGCAGTATTTT.

This sequence joins TRBV2 and TRBJ2-3; 9 nucleotides line up with TRBD2. Trimming took 5 bases from V and 1 from J; bases not matched to a gene: 7. The CDR3 has 16 amino acids. Germline CDR1 and CDR2: SNHLY and FYNNEI. For the CDR3, the DNA is TGTGCCAGCAGTCTAATTTCTAGCGGGGGCACAGATACGCAGTATTTT. Amino acid sequence: CASSLISSGGTDTQYF.

This chain joins TRBV6-1 and TRBJ1-5; 7 bases are a match to TRBD1. Germline CDR1 reads MNHNS; CDR2 reads SASEGT. The V gene end was trimmed by 6 bases and the J gene end by 4 bases; junction bases not matched to a gene: 6. The CDR3 length is 14 residues. CDR3: CASSPGQTNQPQHF. CDR3 coding DNA: TGTGCCAGCAGCCCGGGACAGACAAATCAGCCCCAGCATTTT.